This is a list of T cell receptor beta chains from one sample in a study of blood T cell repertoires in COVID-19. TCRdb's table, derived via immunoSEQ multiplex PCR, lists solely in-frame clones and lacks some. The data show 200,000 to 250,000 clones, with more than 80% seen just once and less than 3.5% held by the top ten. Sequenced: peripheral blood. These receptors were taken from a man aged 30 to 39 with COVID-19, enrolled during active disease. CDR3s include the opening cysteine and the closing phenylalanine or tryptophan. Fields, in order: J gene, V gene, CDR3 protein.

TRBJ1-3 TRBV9 CASSVANRAAGNTIYF
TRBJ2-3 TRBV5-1 CASSLVSRATDTQYF
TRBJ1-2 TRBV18 CASSPGQGAYGYTF
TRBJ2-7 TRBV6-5 CASSTVNRGYEQYF
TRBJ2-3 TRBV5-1 CASSLELTDTQYF
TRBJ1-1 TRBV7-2 CASSLGSGLDTEAFF
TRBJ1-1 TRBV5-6 CASSLVRELTLFTEAFF
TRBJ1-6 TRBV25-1 CASSEGGESPLHF
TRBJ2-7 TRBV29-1 CSVAPGLASYEQYF
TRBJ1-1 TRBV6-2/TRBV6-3 CASSYWGVVGSEAFF
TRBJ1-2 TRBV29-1 CSVAGRISYGYTF
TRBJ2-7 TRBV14 CASSQEGTASYEQYF
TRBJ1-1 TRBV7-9 CASSLMGAGANTEAFF
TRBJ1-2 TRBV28 CASSFGGWGYTF
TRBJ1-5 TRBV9 CASSVEGGQPQHF
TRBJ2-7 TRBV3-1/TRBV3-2 CARLDRDYEVEQYF
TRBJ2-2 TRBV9 CASSVTSGVTGELFF
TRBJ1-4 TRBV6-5 CASSSPGGGRSEKLFF
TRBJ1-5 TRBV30 CAWSVGQGNQPQHF
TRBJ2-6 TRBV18 CASTPLQGGSGANVLTF
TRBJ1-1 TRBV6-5 CASSPWGALEAFF
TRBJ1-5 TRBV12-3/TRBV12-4 CASSPRGNQPQHF
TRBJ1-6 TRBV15 CATSGGQGMAAYNSPLHF
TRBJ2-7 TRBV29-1 CSVARGQFPWEQYF
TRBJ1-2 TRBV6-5 CASRTGTLNYGYTF
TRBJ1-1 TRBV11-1 CASSLQGEATEAFF